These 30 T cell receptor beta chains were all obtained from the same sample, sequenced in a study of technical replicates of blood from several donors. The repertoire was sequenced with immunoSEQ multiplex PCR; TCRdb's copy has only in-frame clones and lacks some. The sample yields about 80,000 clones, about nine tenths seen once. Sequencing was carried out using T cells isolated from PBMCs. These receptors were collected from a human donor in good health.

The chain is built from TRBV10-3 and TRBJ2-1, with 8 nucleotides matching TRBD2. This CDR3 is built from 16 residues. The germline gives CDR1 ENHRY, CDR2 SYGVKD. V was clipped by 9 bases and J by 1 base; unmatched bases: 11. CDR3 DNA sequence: TGTGCCATTGCACCTTTCGCGGGAGGTTCCTACAATGAGCAGTTCTTC. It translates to CAIAPFAGGSYNEQFF.

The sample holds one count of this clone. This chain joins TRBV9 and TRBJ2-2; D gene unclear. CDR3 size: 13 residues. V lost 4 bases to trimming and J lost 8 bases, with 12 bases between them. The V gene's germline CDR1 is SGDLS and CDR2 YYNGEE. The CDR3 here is CASSLLRRGELFF. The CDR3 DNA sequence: TGTGCCAGCAGCTTATTGCGCCGGGGGGAGCTGTTTTTT.

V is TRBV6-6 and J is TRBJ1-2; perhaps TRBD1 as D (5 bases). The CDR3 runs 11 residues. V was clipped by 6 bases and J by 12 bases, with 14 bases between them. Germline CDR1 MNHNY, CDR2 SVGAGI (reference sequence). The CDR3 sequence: CASREKGEDTF. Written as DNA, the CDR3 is TGTGCCAGCAGGGAGAAAGGGGAAGACACCTTC.

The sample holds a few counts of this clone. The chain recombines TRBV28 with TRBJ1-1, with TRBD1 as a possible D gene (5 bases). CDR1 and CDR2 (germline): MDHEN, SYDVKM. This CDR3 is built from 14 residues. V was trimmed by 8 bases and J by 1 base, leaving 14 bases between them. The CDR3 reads CASVYSGGNTEAFF. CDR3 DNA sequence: TGTGCCAGCGTTTATTCGGGGGGGAACACTGAAGCTTTCTTT.

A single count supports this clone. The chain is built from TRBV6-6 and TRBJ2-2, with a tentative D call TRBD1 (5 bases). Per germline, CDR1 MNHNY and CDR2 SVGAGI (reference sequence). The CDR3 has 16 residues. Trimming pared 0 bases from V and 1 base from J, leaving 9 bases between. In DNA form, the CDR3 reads TGTGCCAGCAGTTACTCGAGAACAGGGAACACCGGGGAGCTGTTTTTT. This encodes CASSYSRTGNTGELFF.

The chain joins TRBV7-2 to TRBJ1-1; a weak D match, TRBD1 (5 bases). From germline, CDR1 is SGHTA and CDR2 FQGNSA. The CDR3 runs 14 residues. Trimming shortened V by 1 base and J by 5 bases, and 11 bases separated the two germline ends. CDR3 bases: TGTGCCAGCAGCTTAGGGGGTCGGGGGACTGAAGCTTTCTTT. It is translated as CASSLGGRGTEAFF. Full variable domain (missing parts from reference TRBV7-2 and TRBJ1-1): GAGVSQSPSNKVTEKGKDVELRCDPISGHTALYWYRQSLGQGLEFLIYFQGNSAPDKSGLPSDRFSAERTGGSVSTLTIQRTQQEDSAVYLCASSLGGRGTEAFFGQGTRLTVV.

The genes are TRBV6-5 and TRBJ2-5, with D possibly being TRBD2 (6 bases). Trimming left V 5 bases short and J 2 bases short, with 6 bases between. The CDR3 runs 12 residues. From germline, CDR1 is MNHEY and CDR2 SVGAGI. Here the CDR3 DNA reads TGTGCCAGCAGTGGGACTCAAGAGACCCAGTACTTC. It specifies CASSGTQETQYF.

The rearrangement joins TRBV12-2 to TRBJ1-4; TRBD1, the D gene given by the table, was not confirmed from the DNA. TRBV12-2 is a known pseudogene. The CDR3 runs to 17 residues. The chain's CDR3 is CASRFTIDVTVNEKLFF. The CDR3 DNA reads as TGTGCAAGTCGCTTTACTATAGACGTGACAGTTAATGAAAAACTGTTTTTT.

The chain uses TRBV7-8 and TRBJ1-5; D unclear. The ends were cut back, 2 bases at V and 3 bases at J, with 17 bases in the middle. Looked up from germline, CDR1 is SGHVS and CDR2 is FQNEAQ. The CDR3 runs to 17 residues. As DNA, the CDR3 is TGTGCCAGCAGCTTAATTTACGGGGAGACCAACAATCAGCCCCAGCATTTT. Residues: CASSLIYGETNNQPQHF.

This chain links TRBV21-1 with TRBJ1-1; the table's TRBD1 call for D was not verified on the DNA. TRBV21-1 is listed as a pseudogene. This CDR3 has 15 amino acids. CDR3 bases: TGTGCCAGCAGTCTACCGGGACAGAAGAACACTGAAGCTTTCTTT. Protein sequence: CASSLPGQKNTEAFF.

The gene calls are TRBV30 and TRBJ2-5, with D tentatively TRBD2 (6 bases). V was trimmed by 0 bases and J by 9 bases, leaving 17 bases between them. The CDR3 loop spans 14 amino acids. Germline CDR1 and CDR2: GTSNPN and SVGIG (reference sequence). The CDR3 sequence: CAWSVSGLYPAQYF. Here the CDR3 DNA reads TGTGCCTGGAGTGTTTCGGGACTCTATCCAGCCCAGTACTTC. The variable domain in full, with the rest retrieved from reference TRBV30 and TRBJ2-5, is SQTIHQWPATLVQPVGSPLSLECTVEGTSNPNLYWYRQAAGRGLQLLFYSVGIGQISSEVPQNLSASRPQDRQFILSSKKLLLSDSGFYLCAWSVSGLYPAQYFGPGTRLLVL.

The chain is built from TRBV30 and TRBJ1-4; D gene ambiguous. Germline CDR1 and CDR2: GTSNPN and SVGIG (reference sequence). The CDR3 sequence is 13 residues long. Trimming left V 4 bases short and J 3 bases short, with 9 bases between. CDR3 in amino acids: CAWTGSPNEKLFF. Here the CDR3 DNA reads TGTGCCTGGACGGGGTCGCCTAATGAAAAACTGTTTTTT.

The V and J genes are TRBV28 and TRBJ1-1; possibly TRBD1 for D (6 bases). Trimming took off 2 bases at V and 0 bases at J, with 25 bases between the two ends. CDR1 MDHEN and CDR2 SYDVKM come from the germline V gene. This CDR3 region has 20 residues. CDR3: CASSLGLSLSEDRMNTEAFF. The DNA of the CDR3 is TGTGCCAGCAGTTTAGGACTTTCGCTTTCAGAAGACAGGATGAACACTGAAGCTTTCTTT.

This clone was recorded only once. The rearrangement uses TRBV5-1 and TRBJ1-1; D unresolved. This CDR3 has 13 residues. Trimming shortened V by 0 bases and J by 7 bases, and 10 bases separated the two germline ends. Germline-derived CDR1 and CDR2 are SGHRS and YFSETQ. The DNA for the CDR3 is TGCGCCAGCAGCTTGGAGCAGCGAGGTGAAGCTTTCTTT. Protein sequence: CASSLEQRGEAFF. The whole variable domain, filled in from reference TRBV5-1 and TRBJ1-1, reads KAGVTQTPRYLIKTRGQQVTLSCSPISGHRSVSWYQQTPGQGLQFLFEYFSETQRNKGNFPGRFSGRQFSNSRSEMNVSTLELGDSALYLCASSLEQRGEAFFGQGTRLTVV.

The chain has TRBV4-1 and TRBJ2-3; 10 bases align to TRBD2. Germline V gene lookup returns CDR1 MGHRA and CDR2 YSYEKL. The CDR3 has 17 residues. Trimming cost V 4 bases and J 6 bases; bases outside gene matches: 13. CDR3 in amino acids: CASSPRLAGVYTDTQYF. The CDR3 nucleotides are TGCGCCAGCAGCCCCCGGCTAGCGGGAGTGTATACGGATACGCAGTATTTT.

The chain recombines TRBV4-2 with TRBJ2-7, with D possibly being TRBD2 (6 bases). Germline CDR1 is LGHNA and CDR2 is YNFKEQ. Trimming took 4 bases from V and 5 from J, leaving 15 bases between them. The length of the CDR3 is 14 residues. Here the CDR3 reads CASSPYRELDEQYF. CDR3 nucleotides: TGTGCCAGCAGCCCCTACCGGGAGCTCGACGAGCAGTACTTC.

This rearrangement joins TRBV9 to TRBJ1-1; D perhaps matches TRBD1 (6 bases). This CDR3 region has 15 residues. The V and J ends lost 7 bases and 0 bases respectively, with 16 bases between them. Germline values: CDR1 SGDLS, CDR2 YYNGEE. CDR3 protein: CASGTGTIMNTEAFF. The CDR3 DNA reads TGTGCCAGCGGGACCGGGACAATCATGAACACTGAAGCTTTCTTT.

For the CDR3, the DNA is TGTGCCAGCAGTTCGACGACAGTTGGCTACGAGCAGTACTTC. Translating it yields CASSSTTVGYEQYF. The J gene is TRBJ2-7, the V gene TRBV27; possibly TRBD1 for D (5 bases). V was cut by 4 bases and J by 3 bases, with 13 bases left in between. CDR3 length: 14 amino acids. CDR1 MNHEY and CDR2 SMNVEV come from the germline V gene (reference sequence).

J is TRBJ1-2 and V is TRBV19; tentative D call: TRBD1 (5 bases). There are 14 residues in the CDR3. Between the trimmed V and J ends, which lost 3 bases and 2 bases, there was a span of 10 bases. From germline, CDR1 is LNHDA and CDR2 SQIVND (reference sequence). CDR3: CASSMGPMNYGYTF. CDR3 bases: TGTGCCAGTAGTATGGGGCCGATGAACTATGGCTACACCTTC.

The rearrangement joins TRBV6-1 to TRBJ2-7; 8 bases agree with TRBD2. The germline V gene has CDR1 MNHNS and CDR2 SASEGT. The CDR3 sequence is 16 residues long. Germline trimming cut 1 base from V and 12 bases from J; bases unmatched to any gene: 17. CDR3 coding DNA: TGTGCCAGCAGTGAAGGATTGGGACTAGGCCTTCGTGTGGGGTACTTC. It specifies CASSEGLGLGLRVGYF.

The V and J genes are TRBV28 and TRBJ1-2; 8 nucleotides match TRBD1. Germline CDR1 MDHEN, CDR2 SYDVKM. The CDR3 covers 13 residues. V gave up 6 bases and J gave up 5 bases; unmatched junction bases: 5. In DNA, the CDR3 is TGTGCCAGCAGCGACAGGGGCGGTTATGGCTACACCTTC. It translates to CASSDRGGYGYTF.

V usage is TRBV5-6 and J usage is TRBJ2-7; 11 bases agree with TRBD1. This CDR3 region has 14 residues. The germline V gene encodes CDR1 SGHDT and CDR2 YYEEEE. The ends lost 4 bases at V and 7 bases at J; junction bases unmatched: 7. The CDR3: CASSKDRGLREQYF. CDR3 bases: TGTGCCAGCAGCAAGGACAGGGGGCTTAGGGAGCAGTACTTC.

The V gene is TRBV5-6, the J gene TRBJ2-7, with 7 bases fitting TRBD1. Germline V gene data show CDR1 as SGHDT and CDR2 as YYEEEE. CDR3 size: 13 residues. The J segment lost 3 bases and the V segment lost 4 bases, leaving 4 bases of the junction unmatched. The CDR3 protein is CASSTGQVYEQYF. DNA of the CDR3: TGTGCCAGCAGCACCGGACAGGTCTACGAGCAGTACTTC.

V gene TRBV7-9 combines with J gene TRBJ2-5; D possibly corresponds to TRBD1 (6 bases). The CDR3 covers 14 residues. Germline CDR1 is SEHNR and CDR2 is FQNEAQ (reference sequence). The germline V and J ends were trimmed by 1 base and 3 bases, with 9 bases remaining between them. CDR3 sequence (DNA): TGTGCCAGCAGCTTAGATGAGGGGGAAGAGACCCAGTACTTC. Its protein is CASSLDEGEETQYF.

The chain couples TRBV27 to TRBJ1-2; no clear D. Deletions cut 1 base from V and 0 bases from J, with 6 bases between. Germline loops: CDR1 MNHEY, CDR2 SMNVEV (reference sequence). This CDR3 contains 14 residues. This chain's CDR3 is CASSLFAANYGYTF. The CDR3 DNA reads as TGTGCCAGCAGTTTATTCGCAGCTAACTATGGCTACACCTTC.

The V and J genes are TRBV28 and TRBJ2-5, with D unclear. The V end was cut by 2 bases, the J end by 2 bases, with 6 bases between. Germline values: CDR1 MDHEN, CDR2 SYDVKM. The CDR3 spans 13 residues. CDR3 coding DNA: TGTGCCAGCAGTTTACCCAGGCAAGAGACCCAGTACTTC. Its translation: CASSLPRQETQYF.

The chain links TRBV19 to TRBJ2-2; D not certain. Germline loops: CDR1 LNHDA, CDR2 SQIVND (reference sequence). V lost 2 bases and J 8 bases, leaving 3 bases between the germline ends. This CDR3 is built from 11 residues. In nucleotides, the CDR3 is TGTGCCAGTAGTATACGGGGGGAGCTGTTTTTT. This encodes CASSIRGELFF.

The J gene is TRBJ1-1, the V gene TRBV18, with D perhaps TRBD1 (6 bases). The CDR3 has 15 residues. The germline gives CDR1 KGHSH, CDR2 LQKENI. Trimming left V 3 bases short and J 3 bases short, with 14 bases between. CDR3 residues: CASSPGQGLDTEAFF. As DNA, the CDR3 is TGTGCCAGCTCACCGGGACAAGGATTGGACACTGAAGCTTTCTTT.

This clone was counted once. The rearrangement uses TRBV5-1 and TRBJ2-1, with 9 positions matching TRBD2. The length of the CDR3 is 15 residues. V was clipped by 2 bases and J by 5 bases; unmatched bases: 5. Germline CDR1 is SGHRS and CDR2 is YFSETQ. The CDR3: CASSLRVAGDNEQFF. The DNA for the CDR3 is TGCGCCAGCAGCTTAAGGGTAGCGGGAGACAATGAGCAGTTCTTC.

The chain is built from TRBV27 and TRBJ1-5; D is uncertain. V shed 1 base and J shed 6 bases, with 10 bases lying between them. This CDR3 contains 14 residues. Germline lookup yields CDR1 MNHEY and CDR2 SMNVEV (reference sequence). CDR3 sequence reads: CASSLWAGSQPQHF. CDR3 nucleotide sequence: TGTGCCAGCAGTTTATGGGCAGGTAGTCAGCCCCAGCATTTT.